This TCR beta chain comes out of a study of cytomegalovirus exposure and HLA in healthy donors. Details on this clone: Its antigen is as yet unknown.

Use of 60 Vbeta and 13 Jbeta primers characterized the PCR. Assay: immunoSEQ multiplex PCR; the TCRdb copy retains only in-frame clones and omits some. The sample lists 85,000 to 130,000 clones; 65% to 80% were seen once. Overall study results and limits: Segments of the TCR beta V type were, in most cases, productive about 87% or about 30% of the time in an earlier analysis. TCR beta sequences numbering over 15,000 were associated with HLA alleles at 0.05 false discovery rate in a later analysis. The authors listed around 150 TCR beta chains as cytomegalovirus-associated. Later, TCR association rates were found to vary by HLA locus, highest for DRB1 and lowest for HLA-C.

The germline V gene has CDR1 SEHNR and CDR2 FQNEAQ (reference sequence). V dropped 6 bases and J dropped 4 bases, with 12 bases sitting between them. The CDR3 runs 13 residues. This chain joins TRBV7-9 and TRBJ1-2; D might be TRBD1 (5 bases). Sequencing was carried out using PBMCs. This TCR was sampled from a woman aged 50 to 60 in good health and CMV-seropositive. CDR3 amino acids: CASSSQGPYGYTF. The CDR3 DNA reads as TGTGCCAGCAGTTCTCAGGGCCCCTATGGCTACACCTTC.